The 24 T cell receptor beta chains below were found in one sample sequenced in a study of blood T cells in healthy people across ages. The authors ran a second PCR of 7 to 11 cycles using a sample-barcoded 5' primer and a J-beta primer mix. TCRdb fed the 5' RACE reads into MiXCR, producing one record per CDR3 protein. The sample has 1 million or so distinct CDR3 sequences; under 30% are singletons. These same data were also listed under a study on T cells of mothers and their children.

Material for sequencing was blood. These receptor sequences come from a girl aged 2 to 10 in good health.

This clonotype was found a few times. This rearrangement joins TRBV4-1 to TRBJ1-2; D remains ambiguous. The CDR3 runs to 12 residues. CDR1 MGHRA and CDR2 YSYEKL come from the germline V gene. V was pared by 2 bases and J by 6 bases, with 7 bases between. The CDR3 DNA reads as TGCGCCAGCAGCCAACTGGGCCATGGCTACACCTTC. Its protein product is CASSQLGHGYTF.

The chain couples TRBV7-8 to TRBJ1-4, with D perhaps matching TRBD1 (6 bases). The V end was cut by 6 bases, the J end by 6 bases, with 17 bases between. Per germline, CDR1 SGHVS and CDR2 FQNEAQ. The CDR3 runs 15 residues. The CDR3 sequence is CASSLSGTLYEKLFF. The CDR3 region has the DNA TGTGCCAGCAGTCTCTCCGGGACACTCTATGAAAAACTGTTTTTT.

This clonotype was detected only once. This chain's CDR3 is CASSQVVGPIYEQYF. The CDR3 DNA sequence: TGTGCCAGCAGCCAAGTCGTGGGGCCGATCTACGAGCAGTACTTC. The V call is TRBV3-1, the J call TRBJ2-7, with D maybe TRBD1 (5 bases). The CDR3 extends over 15 amino acids. In germline, CDR1 is LGHDT, CDR2 YNNKEL (reference sequence). V was pared by 1 base and J by 3 bases, with 13 bases between.

This clonotype was counted between two and nine times. This chain joins TRBV2 and TRBJ2-7; the D is unclear. From germline, CDR1 is SNHLY and CDR2 FYNNEI. The CDR3 sequence is 13 residues long. Trimming removed 3 bases from V and 4 bases from J, with 10 bases in between. The CDR3 sequence: CASSDTYDYEQYF. The CDR3 bases are TGTGCCAGCAGTGATACGTATGATTACGAGCAGTACTTC.

This sequence joins TRBV10-3 and TRBJ2-7; 7 nucleotides agree with TRBD1. The CDR3 covers 12 residues. Germline-derived CDR1 and CDR2 are ENHRY and SYGVKD. Trimming removed 4 bases from V and 6 bases from J; junction bases left unmatched: 3. The CDR3 bases are TGTGCCATCAGTGCCACAGGGGCCGAGCAGTACTTC. As protein: CAISATGAEQYF.

In this sample, this clonotype turned up many times. The V gene is TRBV29-1, the J gene TRBJ2-5; D may be TRBD2 (5 bases). CDR1 and CDR2 from the germline V gene are SQVTM and ANQGSEA. The CDR3 has 12 amino acids. V was clipped by 5 bases and J by 2 bases, with 9 bases between them. The chain's CDR3 is CSVQGGQETQYF. The CDR3 bases are TGCAGCGTTCAAGGAGGTCAAGAGACCCAGTACTTC.

This clonotype was picked up many times. V usage is TRBV6-5 and J usage is TRBJ2-2; 11 bases map to TRBD2. V shed 3 bases and J 6 bases; nucleotides not matched to a gene: 6. There are 16 residues in the CDR3. Germline CDR1 MNHEY, CDR2 SVGAGI. The CDR3 DNA follows: TGTGCCAGCAGTTATGGATTAGCGGGGGGGGCCGGGGAGCTGTTTTTT. Translating it yields CASSYGLAGGAGELFF.

This clonotype showed up just a few times. The chain employs TRBV6-5 and TRBJ1-6; D is undetermined. The V end was cut by 0 bases, the J end by 0 bases, with 12 bases between. The germline V gene has CDR1 MNHEY and CDR2 SVGAGI. The CDR3 extends over 18 amino acids. The chain's CDR3 is CASSYSNQVSSYNSPLHF. Written as DNA, the CDR3 is TGTGCCAGCAGTTACTCGAATCAAGTGAGCTCCTATAATTCACCCCTCCACTTT.

In its sample, this clonotype was seen a few times. The DNA is left out, because the CDR3 cannot be placed on it with certainty; the CDR3 is given as TCRdb lists it. This chain uses TRBV29-1 with TRBJ2-6. The CDR3 totals 13 residues, both ends included. CDR1 is SQVTM, CDR2 ANQGSEA, per germline. The CDR3 protein is CSVVGPGANVLTF.

CDR3 in DNA: TGTGCCAGCAGTACTCGGGACAGCAATGGCTACACCTTC. It translates to CASSTRDSNGYTF. The genes are TRBV6-5 and TRBJ1-2; 7 bases fit TRBD1. Germline V lookup: CDR1 MNHEY, CDR2 SVGAGI. The CDR3 covers 13 residues. Losses at the gene ends were 5 bases for V and 6 bases for J; bases not matched to a gene: 6.

This clonotype was seen only a few times. The rearrangement joins TRBV27 to TRBJ2-7, with unresolved D. From germline, CDR1 is MNHEY and CDR2 SMNVEV (reference sequence). This CDR3 is 13 amino acids long. V gave up 6 bases and J gave up 7 bases, with 16 bases separating them. This chain's CDR3 is CASSRTSLEEQYF. The CDR3, as DNA: TGTGCCAGCAGCCGGACCTCCCTTGAAGAGCAGTACTTC.

The V gene is TRBV6-1, the J gene TRBJ1-5; tentatively, D is TRBD1 (5 bases). The V end was cut by 4 bases, the J end by 6 bases, with 19 bases between. In germline, CDR1 is MNHNS, CDR2 SASEGT. The CDR3 is 16 amino acids. CDR3: CASSATSQGGRQPQHF. CDR3 coding DNA: TGTGCCAGCAGTGCGACCAGTCAGGGAGGGCGTCAGCCCCAGCATTTT.

CDR3: CSVTNWEQGGYNEQFF. CDR3 nucleotides: TGCAGCGTTACAAACTGGGAGCAGGGAGGTTACAATGAGCAGTTCTTC. This chain connects TRBV29-1 to TRBJ2-5, with D possibly TRBD2 on 6 matching bases. TRBJ2-1 explains the end of the DNA better; the J call may be wrong. Per the germline V gene, CDR1 is SQVTM and CDR2 is ANQGSEA. There are 16 residues in the CDR3.

CDR3 amino acids: CASSLDFTANEQFF. The CDR3 coding sequence is TGTGCCAGCAGCTTGGACTTCACGGCGAATGAGCAGTTCTTC. The chain employs TRBV5-4 and TRBJ2-5; D gene unclear. The end of the DNA fits TRBJ2-1 better, so the J call may be wrong. Germline-derived CDR1 and CDR2 are SGHNT and YYREEE (reference sequence). This CDR3 comprises 14 residues.

V is TRBV6-2 or TRBV6-3 and J is TRBJ2-4; 7 nucleotides agree with TRBD2. This CDR3 spans 15 amino acids. The trim removed 4 bases at V and 3 bases at J, leaving 6 bases unmatched. CDR1 MNHEY and CDR2 SVGEGT come from the germline V gene. CDR3 loop: CASSFAGGGKNIQYF. DNA of the CDR3: TGTGCCAGCAGTTTTGCGGGCGGGGGCAAAAACATTCAGTACTTC.

This chain connects TRBV7-8 to TRBJ2-7, with D unclear. V was shortened by 0 bases and J by 6 bases, with 15 bases between the two germline ends. CDR3 length: 15 amino acids. CDR1 is SGHVS, CDR2 FQNEAQ, per germline. Here the CDR3 reads CASSLARTYGTEQYF. The CDR3 DNA reads TGTGCCAGCAGCTTAGCGCGGACCTACGGAACCGAGCAGTACTTC.

The V call is TRBV6-5, the J call TRBJ2-2; no reliable D call. The length of the CDR3 is 13 residues. V was shortened by 1 base and J by 5 bases, with 5 bases between the two germline ends. Per the germline V gene, CDR1 is MNHEY and CDR2 is SVGAGI. DNA of the CDR3: TGTGCCAGCAGTTACTTAGGGACCGGGGAGCTGTTTTTT. Encoded protein: CASSYLGTGELFF.

The V call is TRBV5-1, the J call TRBJ2-5; D perhaps matches TRBD2 (6 bases). The DNA end is a closer match to TRBJ2-7, so the J assignment may be wrong. CDR3 length: 17 amino acids. Germline V gives CDR1 SGHRS, CDR2 YFSETQ. The CDR3 is CASSPLLRRGNSYEQYF. As DNA, the CDR3 is TGCGCCAGCAGCCCTCTTCTCCGGCGCGGGAACTCCTACGAGCAGTACTTC.

V and J are TRBV28 and TRBJ1-2, with TRBD1 matching 7 bases. There are 16 residues in the CDR3. Germline V gives CDR1 MDHEN, CDR2 SYDVKM. V was pared by 2 bases and J by 8 bases, with 14 bases of the junction left unmatched. The CDR3 sequence: CASSLILGGDRVGYTF. The DNA of the CDR3 is TGTGCCAGCAGTTTAATCCTCGGCGGAGACAGGGTGGGCTACACCTTC.

This clonotype has more than one count but fewer than ten. The chain recombines TRBV5-1 with TRBJ2-5, with D tentatively TRBD2 (6 bases). Germline CDR1 reads SGHRS; CDR2 reads YFSETQ. The V gene lost 4 bases and the J gene lost 2 bases, with 15 bases spanning the gap. The CDR3 is 15 residues long. The CDR3 loop reads CASSPSSARQETQYF. In DNA form, the CDR3 reads TGCGCCAGCAGCCCATCTAGCGCGAGACAAGAGACCCAGTACTTC.

In this sample, this clonotype turned up a few times. V gene TRBV29-1 combines with J gene TRBJ2-2, with D perhaps given as TRBD1 or TRBD2 (6 bases each). V dropped 4 bases and J dropped 6 bases, with 15 bases sitting between them. There are 14 residues in the CDR3. The germline V gene has CDR1 SQVTM and CDR2 ANQGSEA. The CDR3 loop is CSVGRGANAGELFF. The CDR3 DNA sequence: TGCAGCGTTGGTAGGGGGGCCAACGCCGGGGAGCTGTTTTTT.

This clonotype was found many times. V gene TRBV15 combines with J gene TRBJ2-5; tentatively, D is TRBD1 (5 bases). CDR1 and CDR2 (germline): LNHNV, YYDKDF (reference sequence). Trimming shortened V by 3 bases and J by 0 bases, and 8 bases separated the two germline ends. The CDR3 sequence is 14 residues long. CDR3 amino acids: CATSSRADQETQYF. The CDR3 DNA is TGTGCCACCAGCAGCAGGGCAGACCAAGAGACCCAGTACTTC.

The genes are TRBV20-1 and TRBJ2-1; TRBD1 might be the D (5 bases). Trimming took off 5 bases at V and 5 bases at J, with 7 bases between the two ends. There are 11 residues in the CDR3. Germline loops: CDR1 DFQATT, CDR2 SNEGSKA (reference sequence). CDR3 coding DNA: TGCAGTGCTTACAGGAACAATGAGCAGTTCTTC. Residues: CSAYRNNEQFF.

The CDR3 DNA sequence: TGCAGTGCTAGAGGGGTGAATACGCAGTATTTT. It specifies CSARGVNTQYF. The chain recombines TRBV20-1 with TRBJ2-3; D not certain. From germline, CDR1 is DFQATT and CDR2 SNEGSKA (reference sequence). The CDR3 is 11 residues long. V lost 1 base and J lost 7, with 6 bases in between.